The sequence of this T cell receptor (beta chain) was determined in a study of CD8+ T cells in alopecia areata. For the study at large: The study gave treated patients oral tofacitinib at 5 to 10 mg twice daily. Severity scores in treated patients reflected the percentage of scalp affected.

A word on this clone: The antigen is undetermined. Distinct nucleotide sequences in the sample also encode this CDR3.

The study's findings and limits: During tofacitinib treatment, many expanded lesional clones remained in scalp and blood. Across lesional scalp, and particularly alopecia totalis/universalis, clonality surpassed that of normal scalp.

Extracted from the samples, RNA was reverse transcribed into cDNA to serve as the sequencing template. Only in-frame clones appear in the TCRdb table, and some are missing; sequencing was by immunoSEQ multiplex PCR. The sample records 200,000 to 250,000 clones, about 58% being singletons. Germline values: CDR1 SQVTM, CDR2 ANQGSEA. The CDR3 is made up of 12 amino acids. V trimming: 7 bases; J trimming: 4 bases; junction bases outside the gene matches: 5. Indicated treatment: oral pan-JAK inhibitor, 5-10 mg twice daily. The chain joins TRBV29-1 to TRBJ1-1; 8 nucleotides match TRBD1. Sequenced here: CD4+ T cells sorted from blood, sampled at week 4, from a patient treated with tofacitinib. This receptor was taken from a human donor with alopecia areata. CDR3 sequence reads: CSAATGGTEAFF. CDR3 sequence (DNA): TGCAGCGCTGCTACAGGGGGCACTGAAGCTTTCTTT.